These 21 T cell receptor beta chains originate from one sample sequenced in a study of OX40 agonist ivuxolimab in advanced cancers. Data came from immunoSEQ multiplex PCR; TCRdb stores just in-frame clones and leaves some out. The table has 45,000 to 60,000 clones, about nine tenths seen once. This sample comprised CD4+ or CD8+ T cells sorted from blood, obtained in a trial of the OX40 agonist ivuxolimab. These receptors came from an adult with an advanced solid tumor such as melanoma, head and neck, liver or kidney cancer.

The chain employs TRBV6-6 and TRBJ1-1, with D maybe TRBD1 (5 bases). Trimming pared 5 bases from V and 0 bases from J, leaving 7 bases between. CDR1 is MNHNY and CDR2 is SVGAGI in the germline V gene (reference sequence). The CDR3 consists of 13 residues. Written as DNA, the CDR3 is TGTGCCAGCAGTCCCAGGGTGAACACTGAAGCTTTCTTT. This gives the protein CASSPRVNTEAFF.

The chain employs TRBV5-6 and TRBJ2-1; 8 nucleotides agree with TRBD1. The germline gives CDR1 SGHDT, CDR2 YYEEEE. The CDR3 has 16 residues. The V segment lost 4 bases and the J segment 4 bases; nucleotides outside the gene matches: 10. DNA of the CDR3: TGTGCCAGCAGCATACGGACAGGGCCCCAGTACAATGAGCAGTTCTTC. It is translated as CASSIRTGPQYNEQFF.

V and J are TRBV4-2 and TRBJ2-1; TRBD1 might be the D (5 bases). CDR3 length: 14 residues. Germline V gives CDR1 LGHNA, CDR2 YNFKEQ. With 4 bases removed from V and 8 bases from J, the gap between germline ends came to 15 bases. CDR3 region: CASSLKQGKDEQFF. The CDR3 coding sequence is TGTGCCAGCAGCCTTAAGCAGGGTAAGGATGAGCAGTTCTTC.

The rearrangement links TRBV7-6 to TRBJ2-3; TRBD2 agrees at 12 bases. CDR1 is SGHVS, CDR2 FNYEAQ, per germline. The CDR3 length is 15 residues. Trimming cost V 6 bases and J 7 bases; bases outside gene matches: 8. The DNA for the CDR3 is TGTGCCAGCAGTCAGACTAGCGGGAGTGGAAATACGCAGTATTTT. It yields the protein CASSQTSGSGNTQYF.

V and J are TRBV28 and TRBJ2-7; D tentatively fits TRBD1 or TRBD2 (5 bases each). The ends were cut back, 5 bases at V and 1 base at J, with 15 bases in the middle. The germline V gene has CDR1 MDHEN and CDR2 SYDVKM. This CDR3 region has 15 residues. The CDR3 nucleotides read TGTGCCAGCAGTCGAACCTGGGACGAGTCCTACGAGCAGTACTTC. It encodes CASSRTWDESYEQYF.

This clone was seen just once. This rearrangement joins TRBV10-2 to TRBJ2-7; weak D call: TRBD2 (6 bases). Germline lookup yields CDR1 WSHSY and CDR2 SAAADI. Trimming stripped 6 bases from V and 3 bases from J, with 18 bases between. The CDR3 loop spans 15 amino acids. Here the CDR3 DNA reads TGCGCCAGCAGCGCCCCGGGACTTGGCATCTACGAGCAGTACTTC. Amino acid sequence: CASSAPGLGIYEQYF.

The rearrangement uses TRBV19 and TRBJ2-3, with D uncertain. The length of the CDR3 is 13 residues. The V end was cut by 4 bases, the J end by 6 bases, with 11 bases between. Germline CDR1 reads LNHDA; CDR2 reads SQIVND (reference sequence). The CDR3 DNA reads TGTGCCAGTAGTAGACTCCCTAGTGATACGCAGTATTTT. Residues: CASSRLPSDTQYF.

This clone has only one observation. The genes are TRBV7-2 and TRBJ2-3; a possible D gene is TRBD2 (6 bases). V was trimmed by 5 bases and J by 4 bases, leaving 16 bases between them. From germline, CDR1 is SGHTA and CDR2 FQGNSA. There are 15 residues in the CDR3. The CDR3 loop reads CASSPLGGMADTQYF. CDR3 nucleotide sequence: TGTGCCAGCAGCCCCCTGGGCGGGATGGCAGATACGCAGTATTTT.

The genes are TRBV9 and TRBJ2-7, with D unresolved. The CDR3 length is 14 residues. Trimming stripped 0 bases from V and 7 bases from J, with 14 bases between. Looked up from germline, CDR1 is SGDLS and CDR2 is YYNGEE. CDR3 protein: CASSVELGVGEQYF. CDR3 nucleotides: TGTGCCAGCAGCGTAGAGCTAGGAGTAGGGGAGCAGTACTTC.

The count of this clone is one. Here the CDR3 DNA reads TGTGCCAGCAGCAAAAGAGAGGGAGGAGGAAACACCATATATTTT. Translated, it gives CASSKREGGGNTIYF. V is TRBV7-2 and J is TRBJ1-3; no reliable D call. This CDR3 has 15 amino acids. Germline V lookup: CDR1 SGHTA, CDR2 FQGNSA. Between the trimmed V and J ends, which lost 5 bases and 4 bases, there was a span of 15 bases. The full variable domain, with the rest looked up from reference TRBV7-2 and TRBJ1-3, is GAGVSQSPSNKVTEKGKDVELRCDPISGHTALYWYRQSLGQGLEFLIYFQGNSAPDKSGLPSDRFSAERTGGSVSTLTIQRTQQEDSAVYLCASSKREGGGNTIYFGEGSWLTVV.

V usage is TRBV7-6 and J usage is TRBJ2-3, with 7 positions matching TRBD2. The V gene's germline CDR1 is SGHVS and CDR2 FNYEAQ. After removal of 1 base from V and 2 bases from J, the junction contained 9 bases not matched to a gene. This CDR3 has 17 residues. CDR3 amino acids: CASSLEPGLAVTDTQYF. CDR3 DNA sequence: TGTGCCAGCAGCTTAGAGCCGGGTCTAGCGGTCACAGATACGCAGTATTTT.

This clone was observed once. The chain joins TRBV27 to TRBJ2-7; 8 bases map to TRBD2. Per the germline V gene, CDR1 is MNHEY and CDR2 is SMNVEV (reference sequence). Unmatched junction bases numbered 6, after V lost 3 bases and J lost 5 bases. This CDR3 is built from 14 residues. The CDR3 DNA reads TGTGCCAGCAGTTTTGGAGCGGGAGACCACGAGCAGTACTTC. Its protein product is CASSFGAGDHEQYF.

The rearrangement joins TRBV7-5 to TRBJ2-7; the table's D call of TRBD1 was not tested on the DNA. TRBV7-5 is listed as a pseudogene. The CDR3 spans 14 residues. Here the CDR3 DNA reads TGTGCCAGAAGCCCCGGGACAGGGGTCGGCGAGCAGTACTTC. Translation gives CARSPGTGVGEQYF.

The CDR3 region is CASTSFPGLPPPEQYF. CDR3 coding DNA: TGTGCCAGCACCTCTTTCCCGGGACTACCTCCACCCGAGCAGTACTTC. V and J are TRBV7-6 and TRBJ2-7; 7 positions agree with TRBD2. Unmatched junction bases numbered 18, after V lost 7 bases and J lost 6 bases. CDR1 and CDR2 (germline): SGHVS, FNYEAQ. The CDR3 totals 16 residues.

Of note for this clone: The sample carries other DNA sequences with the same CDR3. CDR3 in DNA: TGTGCCAGCAGCCCACTAGGTTCCTACAATGAGCAGTTCTTC. It codes for CASSPLGSYNEQFF. The J gene is TRBJ2-1, the V gene TRBV28; TRBD2 is a possible D gene (5 bases). Looked up from germline, CDR1 is MDHEN and CDR2 is SYDVKM. Trimming removed 6 bases from V and 1 base from J, with 10 bases in between. This CDR3 comprises 14 residues.

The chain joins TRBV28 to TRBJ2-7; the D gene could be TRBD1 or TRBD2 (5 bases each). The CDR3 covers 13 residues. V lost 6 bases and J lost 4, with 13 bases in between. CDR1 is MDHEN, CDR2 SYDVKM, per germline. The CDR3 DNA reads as TGTGCCAGCAGGTTACCGGGGCAATACGAGCAGTACTTC. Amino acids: CASRLPGQYEQYF.

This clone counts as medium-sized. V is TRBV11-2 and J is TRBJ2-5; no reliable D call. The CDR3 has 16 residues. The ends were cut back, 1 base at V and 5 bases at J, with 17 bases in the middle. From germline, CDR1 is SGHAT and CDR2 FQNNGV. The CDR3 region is CASSLGLVPGRETQYF. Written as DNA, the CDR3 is TGTGCCAGCAGCTTAGGTCTGGTTCCGGGTCGGGAGACCCAGTACTTC.

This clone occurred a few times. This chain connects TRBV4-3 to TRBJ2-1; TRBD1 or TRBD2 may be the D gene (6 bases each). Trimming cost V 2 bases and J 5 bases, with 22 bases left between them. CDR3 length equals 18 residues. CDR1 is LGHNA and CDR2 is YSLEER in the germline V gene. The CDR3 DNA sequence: TGCGCCAGCAGCCAATCGTGGGGGGCGGGATCTAGCCACAATGAGCAGTTCTTC. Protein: CASSQSWGAGSSHNEQFF.

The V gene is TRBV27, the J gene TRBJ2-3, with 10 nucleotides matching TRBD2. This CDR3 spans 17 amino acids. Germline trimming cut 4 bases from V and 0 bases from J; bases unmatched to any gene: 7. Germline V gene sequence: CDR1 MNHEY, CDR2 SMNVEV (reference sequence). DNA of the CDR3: TGTGCCAGCAGTTCAATCACTAGCGGGAAGAGCACAGATACGCAGTATTTT. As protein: CASSSITSGKSTDTQYF.

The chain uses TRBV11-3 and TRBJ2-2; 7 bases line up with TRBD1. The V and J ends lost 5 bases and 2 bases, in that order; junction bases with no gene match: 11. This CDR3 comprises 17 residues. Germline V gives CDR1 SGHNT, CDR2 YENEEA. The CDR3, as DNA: TGTGCCAGCAGCCATCGACAGGGAACGGGTAACACCGGGGAGCTGTTTTTT. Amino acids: CASSHRQGTGNTGELFF.

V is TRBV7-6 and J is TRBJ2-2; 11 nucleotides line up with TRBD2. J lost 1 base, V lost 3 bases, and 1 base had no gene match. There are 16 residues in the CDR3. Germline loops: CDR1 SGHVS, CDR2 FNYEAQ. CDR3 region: CASSFSGRENTGELFF. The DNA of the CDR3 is TGTGCCAGCAGCTTTAGCGGGAGGGAGAACACCGGGGAGCTGTTTTTT. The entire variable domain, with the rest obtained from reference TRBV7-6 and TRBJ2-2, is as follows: GAGVSQSPRYKVTKRGQDVALRCDPISGHVSLYWYRQALGQGPEFLTYFNYEAQQDKSGLPNDRFSAERPEGSISTLTIQRTEQRDSAMYRCASSFSGRENTGELFFGEGSRLTVL.